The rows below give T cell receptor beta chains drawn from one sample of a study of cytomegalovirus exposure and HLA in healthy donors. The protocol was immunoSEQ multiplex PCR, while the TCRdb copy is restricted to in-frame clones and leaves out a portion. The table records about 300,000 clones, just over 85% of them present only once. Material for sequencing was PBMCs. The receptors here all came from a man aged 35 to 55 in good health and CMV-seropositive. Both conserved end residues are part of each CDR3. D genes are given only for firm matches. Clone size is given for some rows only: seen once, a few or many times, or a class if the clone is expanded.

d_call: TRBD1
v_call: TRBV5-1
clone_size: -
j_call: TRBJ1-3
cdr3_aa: CASSTGTAGSGNTIYF
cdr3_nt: TGCGCCAGCAGCACCGGGACAGCGGGCTCTGGAAACACCATATATTTT

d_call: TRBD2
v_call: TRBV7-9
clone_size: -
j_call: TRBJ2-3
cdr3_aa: CASSSTSEADTQYF
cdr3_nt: TGTGCCAGCAGCTCGACTAGCGAGGCAGATACGCAGTATTTT

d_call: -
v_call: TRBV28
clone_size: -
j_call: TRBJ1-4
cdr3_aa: CASSVFYNEKLFF
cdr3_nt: TGTGCCAGCAGTGTGTTTTATAATGAAAAACTGTTTTTT

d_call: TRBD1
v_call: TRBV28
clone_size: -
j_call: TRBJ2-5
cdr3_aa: CASRGRDRGRGETQYF
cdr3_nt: TGTGCCAGCAGGGGCCGGGACAGGGGTAGAGGAGAGACCCAGTACTTC

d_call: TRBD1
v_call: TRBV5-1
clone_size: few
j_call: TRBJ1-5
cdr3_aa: CASSLGQGGQPQHF
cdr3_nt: TGCGCCAGCAGCTTGGGACAGGGTGGCCAGCCCCAGCATTTT

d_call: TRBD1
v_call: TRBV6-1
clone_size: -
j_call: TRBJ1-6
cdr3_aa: CASSETGGILNSPLHF
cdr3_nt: TGTGCCAGCAGTGAGACAGGGGGCATTTTGAATTCACCCCTCCACTTT

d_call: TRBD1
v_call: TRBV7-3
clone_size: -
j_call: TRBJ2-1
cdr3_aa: CASSLSQGAYHEQFF
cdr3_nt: TGTGCCAGCAGCTTATCTCAGGGGGCATATCATGAGCAGTTCTTC

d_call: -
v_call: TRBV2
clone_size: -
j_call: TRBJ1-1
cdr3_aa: CANPARSGTEAFF
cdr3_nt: TGTGCCAACCCGGCGAGGTCGGGTACTGAAGCTTTCTTT

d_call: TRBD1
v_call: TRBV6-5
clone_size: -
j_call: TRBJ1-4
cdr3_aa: CASSSGTGDEKLFF
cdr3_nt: TGTGCCAGCAGTTCCGGGACAGGGGATGAAAAACTGTTTTTT

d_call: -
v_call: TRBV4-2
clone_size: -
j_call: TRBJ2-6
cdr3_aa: CASRATASGANVLTF
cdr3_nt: TGTGCCAGCAGAGCAACAGCCTCTGGGGCCAACGTCCTGACTTTC

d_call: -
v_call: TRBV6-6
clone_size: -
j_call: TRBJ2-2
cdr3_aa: CASSYSGPRYTGELFF
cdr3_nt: TGTGCCAGCAGTTATTCCGGCCCTAGATACACCGGGGAGCTGTTTTTT

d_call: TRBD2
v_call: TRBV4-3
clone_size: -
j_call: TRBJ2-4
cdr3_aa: CASSHDTSGRAKNIQYF
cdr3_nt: TGCGCCAGCAGCCACGACACTAGCGGGAGGGCCAAAAACATTCAGTACTTC

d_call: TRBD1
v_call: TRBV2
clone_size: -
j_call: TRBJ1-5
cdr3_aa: CASRGTVNQPQHF
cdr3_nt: TGTGCCAGCCGAGGGACAGTCAATCAGCCCCAGCATTTT

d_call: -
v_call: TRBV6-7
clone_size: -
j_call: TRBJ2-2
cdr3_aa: CASSYSSPMNTGELFF
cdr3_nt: TGTGCCAGCAGTTACTCTAGTCCCATGAACACCGGGGAGCTGTTTTTT

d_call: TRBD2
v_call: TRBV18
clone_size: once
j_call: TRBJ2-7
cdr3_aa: CASSPRTSGSSYEQYF
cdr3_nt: TGTGCCAGCTCACCCCGGACTAGCGGGAGCTCCTACGAGCAGTACTTC

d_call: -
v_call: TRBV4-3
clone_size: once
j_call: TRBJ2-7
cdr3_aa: CASSLERAAYEQYF
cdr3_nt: TGCGCCAGCAGCCTCGAGCGGGCCGCCTACGAGCAGTACTTC

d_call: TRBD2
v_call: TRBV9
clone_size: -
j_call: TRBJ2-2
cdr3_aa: CASSASGSTGELFF
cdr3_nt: TGTGCCAGCAGCGCTAGCGGGAGCACCGGGGAGCTGTTTTTT

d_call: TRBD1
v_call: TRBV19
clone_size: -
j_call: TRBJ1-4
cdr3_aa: CASSIPARGLATNEKLFF
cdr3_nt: TGTGCCAGTAGTATCCCGGCCAGGGGGCTGGCAACTAATGAAAAACTGTTTTTT

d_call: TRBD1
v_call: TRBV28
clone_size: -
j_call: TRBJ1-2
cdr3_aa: CASSLQGARGYTF
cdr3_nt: TGTGCCAGCAGCCTACAGGGGGCGAGGGGCTACACCTTC

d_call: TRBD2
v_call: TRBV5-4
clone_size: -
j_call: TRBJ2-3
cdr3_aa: CASSSLGTSGSPPYF
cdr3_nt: TGTGCCAGCAGCTCCTTAGGGACTAGCGGGTCCCCTCCGTATTTT

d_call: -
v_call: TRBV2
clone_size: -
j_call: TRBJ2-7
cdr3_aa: CVSGTLTYEQYF
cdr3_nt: TGTGTCTCCGGGACACTTACCTACGAGCAGTACTTC

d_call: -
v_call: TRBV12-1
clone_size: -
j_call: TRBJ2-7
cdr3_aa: CASSLNRPPYEQYF
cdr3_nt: TGTGCCAGCAGCTTGAACAGGCCTCCTTACGAGCAGTACTTC

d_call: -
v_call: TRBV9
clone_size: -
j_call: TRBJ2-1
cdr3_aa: CASSVVEGLGNEQFF
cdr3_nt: TGTGCCAGCAGCGTAGTAGAGGGATTGGGGAATGAGCAGTTCTTC

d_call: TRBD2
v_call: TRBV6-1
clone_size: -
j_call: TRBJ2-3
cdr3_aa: CAGRGGRTDTQYF
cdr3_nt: TGTGCCGGGAGGGGAGGGCGAACAGATACGCAGTATTTT

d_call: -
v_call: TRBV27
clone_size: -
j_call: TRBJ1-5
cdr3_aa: CASSPRGGGNQPQHF
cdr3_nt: TGTGCCAGCAGTCCTCGGGGGGGCGGCAATCAGCCCCAGCATTTT

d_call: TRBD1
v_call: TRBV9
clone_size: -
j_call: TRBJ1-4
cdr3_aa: CASSTSRDRAPTNEKLFF
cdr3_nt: TGTGCCAGCAGTACCTCCCGGGACAGGGCCCCAACTAATGAAAAACTGTTTTTT

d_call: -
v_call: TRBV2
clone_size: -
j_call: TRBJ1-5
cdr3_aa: CASSEEQGSQPQHF
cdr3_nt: TGTGCCAGCAGTGAAGAGCAGGGGAGTCAGCCCCAGCATTTT

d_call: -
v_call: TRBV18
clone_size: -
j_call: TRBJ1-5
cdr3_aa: CASSPASDQPQHF
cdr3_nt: TGTGCCAGCTCACCTGCCAGCGATCAGCCCCAGCATTTT

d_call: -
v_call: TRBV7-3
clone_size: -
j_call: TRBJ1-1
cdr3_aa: CASSLIAGNTEAFF
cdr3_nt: TGTGCCAGCAGCTTAATCGCAGGGAACACTGAAGCTTTCTTT

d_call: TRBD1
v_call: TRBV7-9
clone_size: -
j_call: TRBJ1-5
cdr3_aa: CSSNQGANQPQHF
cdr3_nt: TGTTCCAGCAACCAGGGGGCGAATCAGCCCCAGCATTTT

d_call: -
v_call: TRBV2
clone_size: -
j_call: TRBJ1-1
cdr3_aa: CASSGQFNTEAFF
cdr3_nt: TGTGCCAGCAGTGGACAGTTTAACACTGAAGCTTTCTTT

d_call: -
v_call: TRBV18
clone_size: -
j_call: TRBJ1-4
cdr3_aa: CASSPQVAEKLFF
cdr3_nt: TGTGCCAGCTCACCTCAGGTTGCAGAAAAACTGTTTTTT

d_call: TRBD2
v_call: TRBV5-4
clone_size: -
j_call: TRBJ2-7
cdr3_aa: CASSRLASAYEQYF
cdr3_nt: TGTGCCAGCAGCCGACTAGCCTCTGCCTACGAGCAGTACTTC

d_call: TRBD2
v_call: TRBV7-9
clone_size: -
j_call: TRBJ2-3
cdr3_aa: CASSPGLAVMFTDTQYF
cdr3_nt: TGTGCCAGCAGCCCGGGACTAGCGGTCATGTTCACAGATACGCAGTATTTT

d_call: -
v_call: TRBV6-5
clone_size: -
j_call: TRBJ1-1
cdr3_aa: CASSTTAVNTEAFF
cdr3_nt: TGTGCCAGCAGTACGACGGCGGTGAACACTGAAGCTTTCTTT

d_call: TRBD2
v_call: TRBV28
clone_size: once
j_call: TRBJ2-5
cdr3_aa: CASSSSSGQETQYF
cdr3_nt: TGTGCCAGCAGTTCCTCTAGCGGTCAAGAGACCCAGTACTTC

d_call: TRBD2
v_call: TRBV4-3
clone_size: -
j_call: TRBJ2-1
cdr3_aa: CASSQGPSGDIISEQFF
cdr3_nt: TGCGCCAGCAGCCAAGGCCCTAGCGGGGATATAATCAGTGAGCAGTTCTTC

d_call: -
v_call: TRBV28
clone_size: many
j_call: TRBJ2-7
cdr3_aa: CASSPRQTYEQYF
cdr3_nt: TGTGCCAGCAGTCCGCGACAGACCTACGAGCAGTACTTC

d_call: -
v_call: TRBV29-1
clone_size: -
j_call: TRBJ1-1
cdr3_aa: CSALGENTEAFF
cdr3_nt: TGCAGCGCCCTAGGTGAGAACACTGAAGCTTTCTTT

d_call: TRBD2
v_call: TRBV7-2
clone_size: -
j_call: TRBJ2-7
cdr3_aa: CASRGSGRGEQYF
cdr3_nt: TGTGCCAGCAGGGGTAGCGGGAGGGGCGAGCAGTACTTC

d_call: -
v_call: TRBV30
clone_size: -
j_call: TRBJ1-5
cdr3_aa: CAWSSRVGQPQHF
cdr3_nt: TGTGCCTGGAGTTCCAGGGTGGGACAGCCCCAGCATTTT

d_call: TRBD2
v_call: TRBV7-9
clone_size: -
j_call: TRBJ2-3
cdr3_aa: CASAGLAGGPDTQYF
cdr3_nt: TGTGCCAGCGCCGGGCTAGCGGGAGGGCCGGATACGCAGTATTTT

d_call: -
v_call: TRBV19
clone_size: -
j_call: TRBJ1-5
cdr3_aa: CASSIQVLGNQPQHF
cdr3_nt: TGTGCCAGTAGTATCCAGGTATTGGGCAATCAGCCCCAGCATTTT

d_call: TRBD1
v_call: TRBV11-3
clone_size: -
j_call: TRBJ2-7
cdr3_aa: CASSFQGAGEQYF
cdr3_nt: TGTGCCAGCAGCTTTCAGGGGGCAGGCGAGCAGTACTTC

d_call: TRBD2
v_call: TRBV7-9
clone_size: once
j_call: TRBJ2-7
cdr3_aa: CASSLRLAGEYEQYF
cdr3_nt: TGTGCCAGCAGCCTACGACTAGCGGGAGAGTACGAGCAGTACTTC

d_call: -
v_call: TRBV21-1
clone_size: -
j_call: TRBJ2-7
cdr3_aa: CASSKAASGVSSYEQYF
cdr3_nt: TGTGCCAGCAGCAAAGCGGCTAGCGGGGTAAGCTCCTACGAGCAGTACTTC

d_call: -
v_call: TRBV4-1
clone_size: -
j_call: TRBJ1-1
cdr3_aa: CASSQDGQNTEAFF
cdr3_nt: TGCGCCAGCAGCCAAGATGGGCAGAACACTGAAGCTTTCTTT

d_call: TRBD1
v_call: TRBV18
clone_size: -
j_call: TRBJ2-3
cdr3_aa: CASSWGTGSTDTQYF
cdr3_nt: TGTGCCAGCTCATGGGGGACAGGGAGCACAGATACGCAGTATTTT

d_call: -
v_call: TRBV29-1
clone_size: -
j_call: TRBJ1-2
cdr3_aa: CSVDEGGRFGYTF
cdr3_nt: TGCAGCGTTGACGAGGGGGGGCGGTTTGGCTACACCTTC

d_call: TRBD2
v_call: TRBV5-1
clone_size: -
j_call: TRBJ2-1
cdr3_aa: CASSLQSGSEQFF
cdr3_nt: TGCGCCAGCAGCTTACAAAGCGGGAGTGAGCAGTTCTTC

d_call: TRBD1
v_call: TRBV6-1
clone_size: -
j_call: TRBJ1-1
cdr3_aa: CASGGQANTEAFF
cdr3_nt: TGTGCCAGCGGAGGACAGGCAAACACTGAAGCTTTCTTT

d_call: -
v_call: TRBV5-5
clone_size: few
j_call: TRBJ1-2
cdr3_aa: CASGLITGNYGYTF
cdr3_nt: TGTGCCAGCGGTTTGATCACAGGAAACTATGGCTACACCTTC

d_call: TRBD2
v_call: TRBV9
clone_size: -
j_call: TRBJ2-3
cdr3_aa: CASSVEVAGASTDTQYF
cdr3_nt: TGTGCCAGCAGCGTAGAGGTAGCGGGAGCTAGCACAGATACGCAGTATTTT

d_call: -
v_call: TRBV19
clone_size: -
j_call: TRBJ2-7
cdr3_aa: CASSIAGSDYEQYF
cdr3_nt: TGTGCCAGTAGTATCGCCGGGAGTGACTACGAGCAGTACTTC

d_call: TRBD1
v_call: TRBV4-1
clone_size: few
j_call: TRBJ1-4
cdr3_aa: CASSQERTGATNEKLFF
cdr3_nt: TGCGCCAGCAGCCAAGAGAGGACAGGGGCAACTAATGAAAAACTGTTTTTT